The T cell receptor (beta chain) under discussion was sequenced for a study of PD-1 blockade in classical Hodgkin lymphoma. Time point here: cycle 4 day 1 (C4D1), after 6 weeks of nivolumab. All trial patients relapsed after autologous stem cell transplantation. Best overall response was complete response, partial response or progressive disease in these relapsed/refractory classical Hodgkin lymphoma patients. Only in-frame clones appear in the TCRdb table, and some are missing; sequencing was by immunoSEQ multiplex PCR. The sample yields some 100,000 clones, roughly 91% seen once. V lost 0 bases to trimming and J lost 3 bases, with 16 bases between them. There are 17 residues in the CDR3. Germline V gives CDR1 SGDLS, CDR2 YYNGEE. Study outcomes and limitations: Possible causes of repertoire differences, disease activity or prior therapy, remain undefined. Newly diagnosed patients were said to have less baseline TCR diversity than healthy donors did.

Points on this clone: Antigen: not known.

The sample here was peripheral blood mononuclear cells (PBMCs), taken before the fourth cycle of nivolumab. This TCR was sampled from a human donor with classical Hodgkin lymphoma. This chain links TRBV9 with TRBJ2-1; tentative D call: TRBD2 (5 bases). The CDR3: CASSVGARVVLYNEQFF. In DNA, the CDR3 is TGTGCCAGCAGCGTAGGTGCGCGGGTCGTCCTCTACAATGAGCAGTTCTTC. The full variable domain, in which reference TRBV9 and TRBJ2-1 provide the parts outside the CDR3, is DSGVTQTPKHLITATGQRVTLRCSPRSGDLSVYWYQQSLDQGLQFLIQYYNGEERAKGNILERFSAQQFPDLHSELNLSSLELGDSALYFCASSVGARVVLYNEQFFGPGTRLTVL.